Given below is one TCR beta chain in context. The data were taken from a study of PD-1 blockade in classical Hodgkin lymphoma. Data came from immunoSEQ multiplex PCR; TCRdb stores just in-frame clones and leaves some out. Among approximately 20,000 clones listed, around 82% were seen once. Time point in this sample: cycle 4 day 1 (C4D1), after about 6 weeks of nivolumab. Following autologous stem cell transplantation, relapse occurred in every patient, and exposure to brentuximab vedotin varied. Germline lookup yields CDR1 LGHNA and CDR2 YSLEER. The CDR3 has 15 amino acids. Trimming shortened V by 2 bases and J by 4 bases, and 11 bases separated the two germline ends.

Sequencing used peripheral blood mononuclear cells (PBMCs), obtained before the fourth cycle of nivolumab. This sequence was found in a human donor with classical Hodgkin lymphoma. The V gene is TRBV4-3, the J gene TRBJ2-2, with D possibly matching TRBD1 (5 bases). The CDR3 bases are TGCGCCAGCAGCCAAACTACAGGCGGCACCGGGGAGCTGTTTTTT. Its protein is CASSQTTGGTGELFF.